These T cell receptor beta chains were read from a single sample in a study of T cell responses to AZD1222 COVID-19 vaccine. Repertoires were generated with immunoSEQ multiplex PCR, while TCRdb's copy carries only in-frame clones and drops some. Here the sample spans about 180,000 clones, approximately 90% being singletons. Specimen: peripheral blood, collected 28 days after the second dose of the MenACWY control vaccine. The receptors come from an adult who received the MenACWY meningococcal vaccine as a control. Each CDR3 is given with its conserved first and last residue.

>13|TRBV14
CASSQDFVGAAFF
>14|TRBV18
CASSPPVPNTEAFF
>14|TRBV27
CASIGTSGRHEQFF
>12|TRBV24-1
CATSGGGYEQYF
>14|TRBV7-2
CASSPPLENTEAFF
>15|TRBV28
CASTLGGQGILEQYF
>14|TRBV29-1
CSISLGDFLYGYTF
>13|TRBV18
CASSDREDQPQHF
>12|TRBV2
CASNGLAYEQYF
>12|TRBV30
CAWSPGGDTIYF
>13|TRBV28
CASSESGATEAFF
>16|TRBV27
CASSRAAGGITGELFF
>10|TRBV6-5
CVLRPTEAFF
>14|TRBV27
CASSFLGGDEKLFF
>14|TRBV7-2
CASRETATNYGYTF
>11|TRBV20-1
CSVEGAGELFF
>16|TRBV6-5
CASSYSIQGATTEAFF
>13|TRBV28
CASERRSNQPQHF
>16|TRBV7-9
CASSLDGRGGTDTQYF
>18|TRBV28
CASSFTAGAGSGANVLTF
>15|TRBV5-8
CASSFKRGAMVAIYF
>14|TRBV18
CASSPAREVEGYTF
>14|TRBV7-2
CASSLEAFLNGYTF
>15|TRBV27
CASSPTGWNTGELFF
>13|TRBV28
CASSLMGYTEAFF
>14|TRBV18
CASSFGEGATEAFF
>15|TRBV28
CASSLMGPSSLGYTF
>20|TRBV3-1/TRBV3-2
CASSKSGTSGSLCDTGELFF
>17|TRBV27
CATRLRLAGGETGELFF
>18|TRBV4-3
CASSQIRTGRSSYNEQFF
>14|TRBV7-3
CASSPQARDTEAFF
>11|TRBV5-1
CASSLGNEQFF
>16|TRBV10-3
CAISDLKGQNNSPLHF
>13|TRBV28
CASSLSGANVLTF
>13|TRBV9
CASSPRGLYEQYF
>16|TRBV7-8
CASSRGRAGEYTEAFF
>14|TRBV6-5
CASSTTGAGNTIYF
>13|TRBV27
CASSSGTINEQFF
>15|TRBV6-5
CASSYSEGGWTEAFF
>14|TRBV19
CASSPQLVTYEQYF
>16|TRBV28
CASSFSQGLIQETQYF